Listed below are T cell receptor beta chains from one sample, sequenced in a study of PD-1 blockade in mismatch repair-deficient tumors. The table came from immunoSEQ multiplex PCR; TCRdb's copy has only in-frame clones and leaves some out. The sample carries about 100,000 clones, 82% recorded once. Sequenced here: peripheral blood, sampled roughly eight months after starting pembrolizumab. These receptors were collected from an adult with mismatch repair-deficient cancer. CDR3s include the opening cysteine and the closing phenylalanine or tryptophan. D genes are given only for firm matches. Clone sizes are given selectively: once, few, many, or a class where the clone is expanded.

CDR3 DNA	CDR3 protein	J gene	clone size	V gene	D gene
TGTGCCGCAAGACTAGCGGGAAATCACAATGAGCAGTTCTTC	CAARLAGNHNEQFF	TRBJ2-1	-	TRBV6-5	TRBD2
TGTGCCAGTAGTCAACTTCCCGGGACTCACTACTCTGGGGCCAACGTCCTGACTTTC	CASSQLPGTHYSGANVLTF	TRBJ2-6	-	TRBV19	-
TGTGCCAGCACCTCCAGCTATGGCTACACCTTC	CASTSSYGYTF	TRBJ1-2	-	TRBV6-1	-
TGTGCCAGCAGTACCTCCGGGACGGTCAAAACGGAGACCCAGTACTTC	CASSTSGTVKTETQYF	TRBJ2-5	-	TRBV27	-
TGTGCCAGTAGTATTACCAGGGTCATCGAGACCCAGTACTTC	CASSITRVIETQYF	TRBJ2-5	-	TRBV19	-
TGTGCCAGCAGCTTGTCGCGTGTCGGCGGCACAGATACGCAGTATTTT	CASSLSRVGGTDTQYF	TRBJ2-3	-	TRBV5-4	-
TGCAGCGTTGAAGAACAGGGGGCGAATGGCTACACCTTC	CSVEEQGANGYTF	TRBJ1-2	-	TRBV29-1	TRBD1
TGTGCCAGCAGTGAAGCGATCCGATGGGAGCAGTTCTTC	CASSEAIRWEQFF	TRBJ2-1	-	TRBV2	-
TGTGCCAGCAGCCAGCTAGGAAACACCATATATTTT	CASSQLGNTIYF	TRBJ1-3	-	TRBV14	-
TGTGCCAGCAGTGTTAGGGCAGACTCCTACAATGAGCAGTTCTTC	CASSVRADSYNEQFF	TRBJ2-1	few	TRBV6-1	-
TGTGCCGCCCATCCGGGACAGGGGTATGGCTACACCTTC	CAAHPGQGYGYTF	TRBJ1-2	-	TRBV10-3	TRBD1
TGTGCCAGCAGCGTGGTTCCAACGGGAAACACCATATATTTT	CASSVVPTGNTIYF	TRBJ1-3	-	TRBV9	-
TGTGCCAGCAGCGTGTCCACGCAGGGTGAAGCTTTCTTT	CASSVSTQGEAFF	TRBJ1-1	-	TRBV9	-
TGCGCCAGCAGCTTGGTGGGGGACCTTCGAGATGGCTACACCTTC	CASSLVGDLRDGYTF	TRBJ1-2	-	TRBV5-1	-
TGTGCTAGTGACACCCGGGCCAACACCGGGGAGCTGTTTTTT	CASDTRANTGELFF	TRBJ2-2	-	TRBV12-5	-
TGTGCCTTACGTAGAAGCCGGAACACTGAAGCTTTCTTT	CALRRSRNTEAFF	TRBJ1-1	-	TRBV30	-
TGTGCCAGCAGCTTAGCGGGGCAGGGAAACACTGAAGCTTTCTTT	CASSLAGQGNTEAFF	TRBJ1-1	-	TRBV7-9	-
TGTGCCAGCAGCCTGGGACAGAGCTCCTACAATGAGCAGTTCTTC	CASSLGQSSYNEQFF	TRBJ2-1	-	TRBV5-4	TRBD1
TGTGCCAGCAGTCGTTCGGCCCAGTACGAGCAGTACTTC	CASSRSAQYEQYF	TRBJ2-7	-	TRBV6-5	-
TGTGCCAGCAGCCCGACAGGGGACACCGGGGAGCTGTTTTTT	CASSPTGDTGELFF	TRBJ2-2	-	TRBV7-9	TRBD1
TGTGCCAGCAGCTTATTTTCGGCCCGAGGAGATGGAAACACCATATATTTT	CASSLFSARGDGNTIYF	TRBJ1-3	-	TRBV7-8	-
TGTGCCAGCAGCTCCGGGACCTTTAACACCGGGGAGCTGTTTTTT	CASSSGTFNTGELFF	TRBJ2-2	once	TRBV5-4	-